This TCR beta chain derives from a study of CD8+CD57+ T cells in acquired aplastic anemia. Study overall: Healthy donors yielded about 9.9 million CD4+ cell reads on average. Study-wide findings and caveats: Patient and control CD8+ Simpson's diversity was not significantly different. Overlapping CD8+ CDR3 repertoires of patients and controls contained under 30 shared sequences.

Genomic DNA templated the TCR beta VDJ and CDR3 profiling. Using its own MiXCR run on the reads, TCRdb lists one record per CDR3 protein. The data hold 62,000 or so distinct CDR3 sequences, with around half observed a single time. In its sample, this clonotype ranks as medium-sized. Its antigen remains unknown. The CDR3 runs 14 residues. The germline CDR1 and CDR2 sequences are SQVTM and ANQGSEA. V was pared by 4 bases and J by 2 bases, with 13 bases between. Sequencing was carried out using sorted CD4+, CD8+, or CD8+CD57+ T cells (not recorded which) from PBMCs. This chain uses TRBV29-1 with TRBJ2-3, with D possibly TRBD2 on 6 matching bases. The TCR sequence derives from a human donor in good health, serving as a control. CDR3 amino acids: CSVVQEGITDTQYF. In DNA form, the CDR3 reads TGCAGCGTTGTGCAGGAGGGGATCACAGATACGCAGTATTTT.